This TCR beta chain appears in the sequencing data of a study of technical replicates of blood from several donors. V lost 3 bases and J lost 7; bases outside the gene matches: 9. This CDR3 comprises 16 residues. Germline V gene lookup returns CDR1 SGDLS and CDR2 YYNGEE. The method was immunoSEQ multiplex PCR; TCRdb's version includes in-frame clones alone and lacks a portion of them. The sample includes around 70,000 clones, 95% to 98% of them seen just once. The sequencing input was T cells isolated from PBMCs. The rearrangement joins TRBV9 to TRBJ2-2, with TRBD1 identical over 10 bases. The sequence was collected from a human donor in good health. CDR3 sequence reads: CASSGPGTGVYGELFF. The DNA of the CDR3 is TGTGCCAGCAGCGGACCCGGGACAGGGGTTTACGGGGAGCTGTTTTTT.